This paragraph covers one T cell receptor (beta chain) sequence. What it binds is not known. CDR3 size: 11 residues. Germline V gene sequence: CDR1 GTSNPN, CDR2 SVGIG (reference sequence). Trimming took off 2 bases at V and 7 bases at J, with 8 bases between the two ends. cDNA serving as the sequencing template came from extracted, reverse transcribed RNA. Clones were sequenced by immunoSEQ multiplex PCR, and TCRdb holds only the in-frame ones, with some missing. Seen here are approximately 100,000 clones, 35% to 50% observed once, and the top ten hold 0.6% to 0.85%. These data are taken from a study of CD8+ T cells in alopecia areata. Across the whole study: It was oral tofacitinib, at 5 to 10 mg twice daily, that treated patients received.

Study conclusions and caveats: Scalp specimens additionally yield sequences from normal skin's resident alphabeta T cells. Clonality was higher in lesional than normal scalp, especially in alopecia totalis/universalis.

V and J are TRBV30 and TRBJ1-2; tentatively, D is TRBD1 (6 bases). The sequenced material came from CD4+ T cells sorted from blood. This receptor was taken from a human donor with alopecia areata. This CDR3 reads CAWSRGSGYTF. In nucleotides, the CDR3 is TGTGCCTGGAGTAGGGGGTCTGGCTACACCTTC.